This T cell receptor beta chain was identified in a study of T cells in women clearing cervical HPV infection. Overall study: Cases: HPV16-related CIN3 or worse on histology, a couple of invasive cancers. With HLA typing for only a few women, HLA confounding remains possible.

The CDR3 runs 13 residues. Germline assignment: CDR1 SNHLY and CDR2 FYNNEI. About this clone: The observed sequence ends 3 residues before the CDR3 terminus, with the missing tail filled in from the germline J gene.

Repertoires were generated with immunoSEQ multiplex PCR, while TCRdb's copy carries only in-frame clones and drops some. Recorded here are under 40,000 clones; the top ten clones represent roughly 3.6%. The sample consisted of blood buffy coat. The sequence came from a woman aged 18-70 years with a cervical HPV16 infection that either progressed to CIN3+ or cleared (not recorded which). This chain joins TRBV2 and TRBJ1-1; 9 bases agree with TRBD1. The part of the CDR3 DNA that was read is TGTGCCAGCAGTCTACGGGACAGGGCAGAA. It yields the protein CASSLRDRAE. The entire CDR3 reads CASSLRDRAEAFF.